The T cell receptor (beta chain) under discussion was sequenced for a study of beta chain features in type 1 diabetes. Expressed TCRB transcripts were sequenced after all isolated RNA was converted to cDNA. The method was immunoSEQ multiplex PCR; TCRdb's version includes in-frame clones alone and lacks a portion of them. This table holds about 15,000 clones, roughly 40% found once. This CDR3 contains 17 residues. Germline CDR1 LGHNA, CDR2 YSLEER. V was pared by 3 bases and J by 1 base, with 16 bases between. Study-wide results and caveats: Healthy donors had naive, central memory and Treg TCRB repertoires that appeared less similar than those seen among patients.

This clone occurred once. Its target is not known. The TCR originated in a woman between 40 and 50 years old in good health. The chain joins TRBV4-3 to TRBJ2-1, with D maybe TRBD2 (5 bases). The sequenced sample consisted of stem cell memory CD4+ T cells from blood. Written as DNA, the CDR3 is TGCGCCAGCAGCCAGTCTAGCATTCGGAGGTCCTACAATGAGCAGTTCTTC. This sequence encodes CASSQSSIRRSYNEQFF.